This TCR beta chain was found in a study of cytomegalovirus exposure and HLA in healthy donors. Researchers ran the PCR with 60 Vbeta and 13 Jbeta primers. TCRdb's copy holds only in-frame clones and misses some; the assay was immunoSEQ multiplex PCR. The sample carries some 110,000 clones, roughly 13% recorded once. Study-wide results and limits: Confirmation was obtained in vitro that three CMV-associated chains are specific for CMV antigens. Sequence variants that were highly shared formed a cluster that was likely a sequencing artifact. Compared with the roughly 700-donor mean, an Asian-associated ancestry cluster reportedly had fewer N-insertions, according to a later analysis.

A note on this clone: Its antigen is not known.

Everyone who donated was a healthy bone marrow donor. Germline CDR1 reads MNHNY; CDR2 reads SVGAGI (reference sequence). This CDR3 has 15 amino acids. Trimming removed 10 bases from V and 6 bases from J; junction bases left unmatched: 11. The source of this sequence is a man in his forties in good health and CMV-seropositive. Sequenced: PBMCs. The chain carries TRBV6-6 and TRBJ2-1, with 11 nucleotides matching TRBD2. This chain's CDR3 is CATLIGLAGGNEQFF. The CDR3 DNA reads as TGTGCCACTTTAATCGGGCTAGCGGGAGGCAATGAGCAGTTCTTC.